This T cell receptor beta chain originates from a study of CD8+CD57+ T cells in acquired aplastic anemia. Study-wide findings and caveats: Between patients and controls, about 31 CD8+ CDR3 sequences were found in common.

All sequencing subjects had displayed CD8+CD57+ cell expansion on flow cytometry. Template material for TCR beta VDJ and CDR3 profiling consisted of genomic DNA. Each CDR3 protein is one row after TCRdb ran MiXCR on the reads. The table lists roughly 150,000 distinct CDR3 sequences, around 47% of them singletons, with roughly 3.2% in the top ten. This clonotype has a count of ten or more. The antigen remains undetermined. Material for sequencing was sorted CD4+, CD8+, or CD8+CD57+ T cells (not recorded which) from PBMCs. The sequence was obtained from a human donor with aplastic anemia.

The CDR3 region is CASSMGGSTDTQYF. The CDR3, as DNA: TGTGCCAGTAGTATGGGCGGGAGCACAGATACGCAGTATTTT. This chain connects TRBV19 to TRBJ2-3; possible D gene TRBD2, 5 bases. Trimming cost V 3 bases and J 0 bases, with 7 bases left between them. Looked up from germline, CDR1 is LNHDA and CDR2 is SQIVND (reference sequence). There are 14 residues in the CDR3.